This T cell receptor (beta chain) originates from a study of T cell responses to AZD1222 COVID-19 vaccine. The method was immunoSEQ multiplex PCR; TCRdb's version includes in-frame clones alone and lacks a portion of them. Found here are about 180,000 clones, about 91% of them singletons; the top ten hold approximately 0.5%. Germline loops: CDR1 SQVTM, CDR2 ANQGSEA. The ends were cut back, 2 bases at V and 2 bases at J, with 7 bases in the middle. The CDR3 length is 13 residues. This sequence was found in an adult in good health. This chain joins TRBV29-1 and TRBJ1-3, with D possibly TRBD1 on 5 matching bases. The source was peripheral blood, collected on day 0 of AZD1222 vaccination. The CDR3 DNA is TGCAGCGTTGAAATAGGGGCTGGAAACACCATATATTTT. Protein sequence: CSVEIGAGNTIYF.